One and the same sample provided the 29 T cell receptor beta chains below, sequenced in a study of neoadjuvant anti-PD-1 for oral cavity cancer. Time point indicated: after neoadjuvant nivolumab, at surgical resection. Profiling relied on immunoSEQ multiplex PCR, and the TCRdb table lists in-frame clones only, not all of them. Of around 68,000 clones listed, roughly nine tenths are singletons. This specimen consisted of PBMCs, obtained after nivolumab (anti-PD-1) treatment. The receptors shown here come from a person aged 35-79 years with oral cavity squamous cell carcinoma.

The V and J genes are TRBV7-6 and TRBJ2-5; a possible D gene is TRBD2 (6 bases). Between the trimmed V and J ends, which lost 5 bases and 5 bases, there was a span of 12 bases. The germline V gene encodes CDR1 SGHVS and CDR2 FNYEAQ. The CDR3 length is 13 residues. CDR3 loop: CASSIRLVETQYF. CDR3 DNA: TGTGCCAGCAGCATTAGACTAGTGGAGACCCAGTACTTC.

J is TRBJ2-1 and V is TRBV4-1; D uncertain. CDR1 and CDR2 (germline): MGHRA, YSYEKL. Trimming cost V 2 bases and J 1 base, with 12 bases left between them. The CDR3 is 16 amino acids. The CDR3 sequence: CASSQLNIVSYNEQFF. The CDR3 DNA reads as TGCGCCAGCAGCCAATTAAACATAGTTTCCTACAATGAGCAGTTCTTC.

This sequence joins TRBV7-3 and TRBJ1-3; D may be TRBD1 (5 bases). The CDR3 sequence is 15 residues long. V lost 6 bases and J lost 0, with 12 bases in between. Germline V gene lookup returns CDR1 SGHTA and CDR2 FQGTGA. The CDR3: CASSFTGDSGNTIYF. Written as DNA, the CDR3 is TGTGCCAGCAGTTTCACAGGCGACTCTGGAAACACCATATATTTT.

This chain joins TRBV4-1 and TRBJ1-2, with D perhaps TRBD1 (6 bases). The germline CDR1 and CDR2 sequences are MGHRA and YSYEKL. The CDR3 contains 14 residues. Trimming shortened V by 2 bases and J by 4 bases, and 11 bases separated the two germline ends. The CDR3 protein is CASSQSGQLYGYTF. The CDR3 nucleotides read TGCGCCAGCAGCCAAAGTGGACAGCTCTATGGCTACACCTTC.

This clone was seen only a few times. The chain joins TRBV9 to TRBJ1-2, with a tentative D call TRBD1 (6 bases). Per the germline V gene, CDR1 is SGDLS and CDR2 is YYNGEE. The CDR3 extends over 13 amino acids. With 0 bases removed from V and 13 bases from J, the gap between germline ends came to 16 bases. The CDR3 sequence is CASSVAGGPRFTF. DNA of the CDR3: TGTGCCAGCAGCGTAGCGGGGGGCCCTCGTTTCACCTTC.

This rearrangement joins TRBV5-1 to TRBJ2-2; no clear D gene. Germline V gives CDR1 SGHRS, CDR2 YFSETQ. The length of the CDR3 is 11 residues. V gave up 2 bases and J gave up 6 bases, with 2 bases separating them. In DNA form, the CDR3 reads TGCGCCAGCAGCTTTCCCGGGGAGCTGTTTTTT. Amino acids: CASSFPGELFF.

The CDR3, as DNA: TGCGCCAGCAGCTTGGCGGTCTCCAGCACAGATACGCAGTATTTT. This encodes CASSLAVSSTDTQYF. The chain links TRBV5-1 to TRBJ2-3; D is unclear. Germline CDR1 SGHRS, CDR2 YFSETQ. The CDR3 length is 15 residues. The ends were cut back, 0 bases at V and 0 bases at J, with 8 bases in the middle.

The J gene is TRBJ1-1, the V gene TRBV6-1, with D hard to call. V dropped 6 bases and J dropped 7 bases, with 15 bases sitting between them. The CDR3 extends over 13 amino acids. CDR1 is MNHNS, CDR2 SASEGT, per germline. CDR3 nucleotide sequence: TGTGCCAGCAGGAGCTTCGACGTTGGTGAAGCTTTCTTT. This sequence encodes CASRSFDVGEAFF.

Here the CDR3 DNA reads TGTGCCAGCAGCGTAGCTAGCGGGGGGACAGATACGCAGTATTTT. Protein: CASSVASGGTDTQYF. V is TRBV5-4 and J is TRBJ2-3; 11 bases line up with TRBD2. The junction had 4 bases not matched to a gene; V was cut back by 4 bases and J by 3 bases. In germline, CDR1 is SGHNT, CDR2 YYREEE (reference sequence). The CDR3 contains 15 residues.

V usage is TRBV5-1 and J usage is TRBJ2-1; TRBD2 is a possible D gene (6 bases). The V end lost 4 bases, the J end lost 0 bases, and 14 bases lay between the germline ends. The CDR3 runs 16 residues. Germline CDR1 and CDR2: SGHRS and YFSETQ. The CDR3 is CASSPEGEFSYNEQFF. DNA of the CDR3: TGCGCCAGCAGCCCGGAGGGCGAATTCTCCTACAATGAGCAGTTCTTC.

The chain employs TRBV9 and TRBJ2-3; D is unclear. Per the germline V gene, CDR1 is SGDLS and CDR2 is YYNGEE. This CDR3 has 15 amino acids. V lost 2 bases to trimming and J lost 1 base, with 11 bases between them. CDR3 residues: CASSVDLTGTDTQYF. CDR3 DNA sequence: TGTGCCAGCAGCGTTGACCTGACCGGCACAGATACGCAGTATTTT.

The V and J genes are TRBV5-1 and TRBJ2-7, with 12 bases that match TRBD2. V was pared by 4 bases and J by 0 bases, with 5 bases of the junction left unmatched. The CDR3 extends over 16 amino acids. Per the germline V gene, CDR1 is SGHRS and CDR2 is YFSETQ. The DNA of the CDR3 is TGCGCCAGCAGCCTAACTAGCGGGGGGACCTCCTACGAGCAGTACTTC. The encoded protein is CASSLTSGGTSYEQYF.

This clone was counted a single time. CDR3 sequence reads: CASSPGQHSNYGYTF. The CDR3 nucleotides are TGTGCCAGCAGCCCGGGACAGCATAGCAACTATGGCTACACCTTC. This rearrangement joins TRBV5-4 to TRBJ1-2, with 7 bases aligning to TRBD1. The CDR3 loop spans 15 amino acids. Germline V lookup: CDR1 SGHNT, CDR2 YYREEE (reference sequence). Trimming removed 4 bases from V and 2 bases from J; junction bases left unmatched: 8.

The chain employs TRBV5-1 and TRBJ2-3, with TRBD2 matching 8 bases. The CDR3 spans 15 residues. The germline V gene encodes CDR1 SGHRS and CDR2 YFSETQ. Trimming removed 4 bases from V and 3 bases from J; junction bases left unmatched: 7. CDR3 residues: CASSRSAGDTDTQYF. The DNA for the CDR3 is TGCGCCAGCAGCCGCTCAGCGGGAGATACAGATACGCAGTATTTT.

This clone was detected only once. The chain recombines TRBV9 with TRBJ1-2, with no clear D. This CDR3 has 13 amino acids. Per germline, CDR1 SGDLS and CDR2 YYNGEE. Trimming took 1 base from V and 3 from J, leaving 7 bases between them. CDR3 amino acids: CASSVYRDYGYTF. Written as DNA, the CDR3 is TGTGCCAGCAGCGTATACAGAGACTATGGCTACACCTTC.

The rearrangement joins TRBV5-1 to TRBJ2-7; D is uncertain. The CDR3 totals 13 residues. The germline gives CDR1 SGHRS, CDR2 YFSETQ. V lost 5 bases, J lost 7 bases, and 16 bases lay in between. The CDR3 protein is CASREKEWDEQYF. The DNA of the CDR3 is TGCGCCAGCAGAGAAAAGGAGTGGGATGAGCAGTACTTC.

The chain combines TRBV9 with TRBJ1-2; D is possibly TRBD1 (6 bases). The V gene lost 2 bases and the J gene lost 8 bases, with 13 bases spanning the gap. Looked up from germline, CDR1 is SGDLS and CDR2 is YYNGEE. CDR3 length: 13 amino acids. In DNA form, the CDR3 reads TGTGCCAGCAGCGTTACAGGGAACAACGGCTACACCTTC. Its protein product is CASSVTGNNGYTF. Combining the CDR3 with reference TRBV9 and TRBJ1-2 gives the whole variable domain DSGVTQTPKHLITATGQRVTLRCSPRSGDLSVYWYQQSLDQGLQFLIQYYNGEERAKGNILERFSAQQFPDLHSELNLSSLELGDSALYFCASSVTGNNGYTFGSGTRLTVV.

CDR3 in DNA: TGTGCCAGCAGTTTTCGCGGACAGGGCCATGGCTACACCTTC. This sequence encodes CASSFRGQGHGYTF. The chain links TRBV28 to TRBJ1-2; 8 bases map to TRBD1. V lost 3 bases to trimming and J lost 6 bases; unmatched junction nucleotides: 6. Germline CDR1 and CDR2: MDHEN and SYDVKM. The CDR3 is 14 amino acids.

The rearrangement joins TRBV5-5 to TRBJ2-2, with D perhaps TRBD2 (6 bases). This CDR3 has 14 residues. CDR1 is SGHKS and CDR2 is YYEKEE in the germline V gene (reference sequence). Trimming shortened V by 2 bases and J by 4 bases, and 9 bases separated the two germline ends. CDR3 region: CASSFQGGTGELFF. The CDR3 bases are TGTGCCAGCAGCTTCCAGGGAGGCACCGGGGAGCTGTTTTTT.

This clone was picked up one time. The rearrangement links TRBV5-6 to TRBJ1-2, with D possibly matching TRBD1 (5 bases). Trimming took 4 bases from V and 4 from J, leaving 11 bases between them. Germline V gene data show CDR1 as SGHDT and CDR2 as YYEEEE. This CDR3 has 13 residues. CDR3 sequence reads: CASSTTVGYGYTF. In DNA form, the CDR3 reads TGTGCCAGCAGCACGACAGTGGGCTATGGCTACACCTTC.

In its sample, this clone was seen a few times. The chain recombines TRBV30 with TRBJ1-2; TRBD1 agrees at 10 bases. With 6 bases clipped from V and 8 bases from J, the junction kept 6 bases outside the gene matches. The V gene's germline CDR1 is GTSNPN and CDR2 SVGIG (reference sequence). The CDR3 extends over 12 amino acids. CDR3 nucleotides: TGTGCCTGTAACCGGGACAGGGGCGGCTACACCTTC. It specifies CACNRDRGGYTF.

The chain combines TRBV10-2 with TRBJ2-6; the D is unclear. This CDR3 is 14 amino acids long. Trimming took 5 bases from V and 2 from J, leaving 7 bases between them. CDR1 WSHSY and CDR2 SAAADI come from the germline V gene. The CDR3: CASSRQPGANVLTF. The CDR3 DNA reads TGCGCCAGCAGTCGGCAGCCTGGGGCCAACGTCCTGACTTTC.

The genes are TRBV11-2 and TRBJ2-2; no firm D call. V lost 5 bases to trimming and J lost 4 bases, with 11 bases between them. Germline CDR1 SGHAT, CDR2 FQNNGV. The CDR3 covers 14 residues. CDR3 in amino acids: CASSPVVLTGELFF. CDR3 DNA: TGTGCCAGCAGCCCCGTGGTTCTCACCGGGGAGCTGTTTTTT.

The J gene is TRBJ2-1, the V gene TRBV5-1, with D possibly matching TRBD2 (5 bases). CDR1 SGHRS and CDR2 YFSETQ come from the germline V gene. The CDR3 consists of 15 residues. The germline V and J ends were trimmed by 0 bases and 0 bases, with 7 bases remaining between them. CDR3 region: CASSLAGSSYNEQFF. CDR3 coding DNA: TGCGCCAGCAGCTTGGCGGGGAGCTCCTACAATGAGCAGTTCTTC.

This chain joins TRBV6-5 and TRBJ2-5; a weak D match, TRBD2 (6 bases). The V gene lost 5 bases and the J gene lost 7 bases, with 17 bases spanning the gap. Germline V gives CDR1 MNHEY, CDR2 SVGAGI. This CDR3 has 14 amino acids. CDR3: CASSLGTLEGTQYF. In DNA form, the CDR3 reads TGTGCCAGCAGTCTCGGGACTCTAGAAGGGACCCAGTACTTC.

The rearrangement links TRBV7-3 to TRBJ2-1; 10 nucleotides agree with TRBD2. The CDR3 runs to 14 residues. J was trimmed by 9 bases and V by 4 bases; bases with no gene match: 6. Germline V lookup: CDR1 SGHTA, CDR2 FQGTGA. CDR3 in amino acids: CASSSWASGSEQFF. The CDR3 region has the DNA TGTGCCAGCAGCTCCTGGGCTAGCGGGAGTGAGCAGTTCTTC.

The chain is built from TRBV10-3 and TRBJ1-1; 7 nucleotides agree with TRBD1. With V trimmed by 2 bases and J by 8 bases, 5 bases remained unmatched. The CDR3 loop spans 13 amino acids. Per the germline V gene, CDR1 is ENHRY and CDR2 is SYGVKD. The CDR3 DNA follows: TGTGCCATCAGTGAGCCCTTGGACAGGGAAGCTTTCTTT. Translated, it gives CAISEPLDREAFF.

The chain is built from TRBV5-5 and TRBJ1-5; possible D gene TRBD1, 6 bases. V was pared by 6 bases and J by 7 bases, with 14 bases between. CDR1 is SGHKS and CDR2 is YYEKEE in the germline V gene (reference sequence). CDR3 length equals 13 residues. For the CDR3, the DNA is TGTGCCAGCAACAAGGGGGGGGGCCAGCCCCAGCATTTT. It is translated as CASNKGGGQPQHF. Full variable domain (remainder filled in from reference TRBV5-5 and TRBJ1-5): DAGVTQSPTHLIKTRGQQVTLRCSPISGHKSVSWYQQVLGQGPQFIFQYYEKEERGRGNFPDRFSARQFPNYSSELNVNALLLGDSALYLCASNKGGGQPQHFGDGTRLSIL.

The chain is built from TRBV7-9 and TRBJ1-2; no reliable D call. The CDR3 sequence is 12 residues long. CDR1 is SEHNR and CDR2 is FQNEAQ in the germline V gene (reference sequence). V was shortened by 9 bases and J by 2 bases, with 10 bases between the two germline ends. CDR3 residues: CASTNRNYGYTF. CDR3 nucleotide sequence: TGTGCCAGTACGAATAGAAACTATGGCTACACCTTC.